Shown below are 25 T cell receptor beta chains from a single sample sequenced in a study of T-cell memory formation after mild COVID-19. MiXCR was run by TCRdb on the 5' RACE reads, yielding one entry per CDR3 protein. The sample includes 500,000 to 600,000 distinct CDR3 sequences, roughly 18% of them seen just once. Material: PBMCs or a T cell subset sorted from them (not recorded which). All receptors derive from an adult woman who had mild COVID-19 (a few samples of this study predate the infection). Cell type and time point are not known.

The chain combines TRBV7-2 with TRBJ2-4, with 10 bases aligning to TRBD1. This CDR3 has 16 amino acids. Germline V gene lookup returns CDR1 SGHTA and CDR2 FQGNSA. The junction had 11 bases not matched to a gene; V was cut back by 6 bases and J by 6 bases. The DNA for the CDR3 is TGTGCCAGCAGGGGGACAGGGGATGGAGTCCGAAACATTCAGTACTTC. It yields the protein CASRGTGDGVRNIQYF.

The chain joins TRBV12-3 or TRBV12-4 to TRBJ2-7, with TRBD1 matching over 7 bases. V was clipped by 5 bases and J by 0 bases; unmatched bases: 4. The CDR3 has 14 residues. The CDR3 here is CASSDRASSYEQYF. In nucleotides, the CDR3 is TGTGCCAGCAGTGACAGGGCAAGCTCCTACGAGCAGTACTTC.

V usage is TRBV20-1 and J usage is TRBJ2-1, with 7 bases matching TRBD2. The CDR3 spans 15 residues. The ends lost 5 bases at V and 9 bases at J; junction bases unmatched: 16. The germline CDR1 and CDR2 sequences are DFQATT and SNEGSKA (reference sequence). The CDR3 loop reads CSAPSSGGGGGEQFF. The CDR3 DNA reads TGCAGTGCTCCCTCTAGCGGCGGAGGAGGCGGTGAGCAGTTCTTC.

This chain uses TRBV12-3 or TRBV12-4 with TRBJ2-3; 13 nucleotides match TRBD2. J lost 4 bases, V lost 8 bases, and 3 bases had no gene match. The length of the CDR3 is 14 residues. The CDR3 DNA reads TGTGCCAGCGGAACTAGCGGGGGGGCAGATACGCAGTATTTT. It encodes CASGTSGGADTQYF.

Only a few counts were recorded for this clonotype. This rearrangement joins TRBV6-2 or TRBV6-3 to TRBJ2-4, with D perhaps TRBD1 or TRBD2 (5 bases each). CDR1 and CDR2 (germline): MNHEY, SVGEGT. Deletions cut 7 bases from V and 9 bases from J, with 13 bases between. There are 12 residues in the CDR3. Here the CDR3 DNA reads TGTGCCAGCACCCGAGGTGGGGGCATTCAGTACTTC. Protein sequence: CASTRGGGIQYF.

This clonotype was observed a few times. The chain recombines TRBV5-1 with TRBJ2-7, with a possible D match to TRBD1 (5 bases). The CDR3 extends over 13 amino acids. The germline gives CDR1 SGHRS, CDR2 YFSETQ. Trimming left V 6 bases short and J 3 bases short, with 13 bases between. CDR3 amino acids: CASKESGIYEQYF. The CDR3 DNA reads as TGCGCCAGCAAAGAATCAGGGATCTACGAGCAGTACTTC. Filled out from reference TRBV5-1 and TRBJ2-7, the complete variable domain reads KAGVTQTPRYLIKTRGQQVTLSCSPISGHRSVSWYQQTPGQGLQFLFEYFSETQRNKGNFPGRFSGRQFSNSRSEMNVSTLELGDSALYLCASKESGIYEQYFGPGTRLTVT.

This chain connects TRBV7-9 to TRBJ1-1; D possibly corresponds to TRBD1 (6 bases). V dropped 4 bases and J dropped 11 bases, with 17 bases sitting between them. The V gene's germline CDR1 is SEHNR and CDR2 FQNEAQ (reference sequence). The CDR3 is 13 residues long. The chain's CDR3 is CASSSRTEARAFF. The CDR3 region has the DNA TGTGCCAGCAGCTCCCGGACAGAGGCTCGGGCTTTCTTT.

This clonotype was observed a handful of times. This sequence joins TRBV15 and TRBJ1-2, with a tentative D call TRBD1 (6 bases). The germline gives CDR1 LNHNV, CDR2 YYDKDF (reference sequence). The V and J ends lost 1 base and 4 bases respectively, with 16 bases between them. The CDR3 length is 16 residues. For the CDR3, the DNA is TGTGCCACCAGCAGAGCCCGCGGGGGCGTCGGCTATGGCTACACCTTC. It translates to CATSRARGGVGYGYTF.

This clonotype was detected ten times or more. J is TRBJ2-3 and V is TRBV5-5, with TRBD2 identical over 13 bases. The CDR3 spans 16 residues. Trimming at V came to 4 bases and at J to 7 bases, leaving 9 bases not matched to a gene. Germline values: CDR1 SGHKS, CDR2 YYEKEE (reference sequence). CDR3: CASSPELAGGPYTQYF. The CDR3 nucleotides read TGTGCCAGCAGCCCGGAACTAGCGGGAGGGCCCTATACGCAGTATTTT.

The CDR3 is CASSLAEIGHEQYF. The DNA of the CDR3 is TGTGCCAGCAGCTTAGCGGAGATAGGGCACGAGCAGTACTTC. The chain joins TRBV7-8 to TRBJ2-7, with D hard to call. The CDR3 covers 14 residues. Trimming took off 0 bases at V and 5 bases at J, with 11 bases between the two ends. Germline assignment: CDR1 SGHVS and CDR2 FQNEAQ.

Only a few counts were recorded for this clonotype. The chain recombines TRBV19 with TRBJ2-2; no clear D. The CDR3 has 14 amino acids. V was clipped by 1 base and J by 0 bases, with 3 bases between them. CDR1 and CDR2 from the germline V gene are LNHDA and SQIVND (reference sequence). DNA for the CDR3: TGTGCCAGTAGTATAGTGACGAACACCGGGGAGCTGTTTTTT. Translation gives CASSIVTNTGELFF.

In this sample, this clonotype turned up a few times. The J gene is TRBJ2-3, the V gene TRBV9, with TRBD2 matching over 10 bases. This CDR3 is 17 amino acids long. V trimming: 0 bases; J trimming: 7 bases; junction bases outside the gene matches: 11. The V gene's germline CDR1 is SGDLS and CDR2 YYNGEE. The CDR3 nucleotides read TGTGCCAGCAGCGTAGGTCTAGCGGGAGAAGGAAAAAATACGCAGTATTTT. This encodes CASSVGLAGEGKNTQYF.

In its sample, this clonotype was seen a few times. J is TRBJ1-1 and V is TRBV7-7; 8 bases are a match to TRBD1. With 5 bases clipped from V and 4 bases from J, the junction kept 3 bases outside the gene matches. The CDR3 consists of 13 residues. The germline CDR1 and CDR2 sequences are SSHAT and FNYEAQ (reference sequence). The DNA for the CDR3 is TGTGCCAGCAGCGCAGGGGGCTTCACTGAAGCTTTCTTT. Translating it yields CASSAGGFTEAFF. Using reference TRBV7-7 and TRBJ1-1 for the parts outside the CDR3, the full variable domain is GAGVSQSPRYKVTKRGQDVTLRCDPISSHATLYWYQQALGQGPEFLTYFNYEAQPDKSGLPSDRFSAERPEGSISTLTIQRTEQRDSAMYRCASSAGGFTEAFFGQGTRLTVV.

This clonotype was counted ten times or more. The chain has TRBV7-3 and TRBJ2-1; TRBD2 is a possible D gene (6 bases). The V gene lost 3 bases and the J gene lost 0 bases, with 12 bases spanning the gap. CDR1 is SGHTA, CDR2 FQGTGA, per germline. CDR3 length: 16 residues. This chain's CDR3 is CASSFTLGGSYNEQFF. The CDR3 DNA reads TGTGCCAGCAGCTTCACACTGGGAGGCTCCTACAATGAGCAGTTCTTC.

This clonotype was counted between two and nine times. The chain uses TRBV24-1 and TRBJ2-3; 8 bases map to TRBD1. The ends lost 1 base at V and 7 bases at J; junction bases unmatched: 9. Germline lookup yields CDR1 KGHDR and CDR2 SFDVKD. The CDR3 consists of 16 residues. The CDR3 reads CATSDFTTGEGYTQYF. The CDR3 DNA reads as TGTGCCACCAGTGATTTTACGACAGGGGAAGGATATACGCAGTATTTT.

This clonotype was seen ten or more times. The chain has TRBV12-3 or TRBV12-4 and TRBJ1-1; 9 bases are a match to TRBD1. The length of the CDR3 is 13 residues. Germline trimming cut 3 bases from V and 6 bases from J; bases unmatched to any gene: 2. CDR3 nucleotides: TGTGCCAGCAGTTTCCGGACAGGGGCTGAAGCTTTCTTT. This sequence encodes CASSFRTGAEAFF.

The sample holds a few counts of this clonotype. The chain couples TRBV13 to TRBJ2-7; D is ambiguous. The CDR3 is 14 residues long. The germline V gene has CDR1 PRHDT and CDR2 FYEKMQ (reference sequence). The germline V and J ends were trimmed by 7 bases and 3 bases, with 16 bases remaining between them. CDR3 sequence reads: CASTRGKVSYEQYF. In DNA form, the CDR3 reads TGTGCCAGCACCCGAGGTAAGGTGAGCTACGAGCAGTACTTC.

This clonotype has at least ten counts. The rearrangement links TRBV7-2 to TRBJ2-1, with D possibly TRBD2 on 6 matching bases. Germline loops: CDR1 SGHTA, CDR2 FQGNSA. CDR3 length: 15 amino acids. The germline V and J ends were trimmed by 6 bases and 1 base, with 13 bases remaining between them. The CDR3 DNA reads TGTGCCAGCAGTCGGACGGGGACTTCCTACAATGAGCAGTTCTTC. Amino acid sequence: CASSRTGTSYNEQFF. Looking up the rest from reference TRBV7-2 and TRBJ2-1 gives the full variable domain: GAGVSQSPSNKVTEKGKDVELRCDPISGHTALYWYRQSLGQGLEFLIYFQGNSAPDKSGLPSDRFSAERTGGSVSTLTIQRTQQEDSAVYLCASSRTGTSYNEQFFGPGTRLTVL.

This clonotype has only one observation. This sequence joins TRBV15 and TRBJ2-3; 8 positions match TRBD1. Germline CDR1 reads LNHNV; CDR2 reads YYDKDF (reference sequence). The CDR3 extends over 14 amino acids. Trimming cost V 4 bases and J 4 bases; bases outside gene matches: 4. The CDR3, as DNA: TGTGCCACCAGCACGACAGGGGACGCAGATACGCAGTATTTT. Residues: CATSTTGDADTQYF. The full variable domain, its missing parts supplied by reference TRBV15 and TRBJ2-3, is DAMVIQNPRYQVTQFGKPVTLSCSQTLNHNVMYWYQQKSSQAPKLLFHYYDKDFNNEADTPDNFQSRRPNTSFCFLDIRSPGLGDTAMYLCATSTTGDADTQYFGPGTRLTVL.

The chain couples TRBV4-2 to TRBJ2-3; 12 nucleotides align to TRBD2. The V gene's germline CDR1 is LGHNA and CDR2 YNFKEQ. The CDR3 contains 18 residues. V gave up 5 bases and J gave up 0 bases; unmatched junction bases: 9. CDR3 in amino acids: CASSSGLAGRPSTDTQYF. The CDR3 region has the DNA TGTGCCAGCAGCTCCGGACTAGCGGGGCGCCCAAGCACAGATACGCAGTATTTT.

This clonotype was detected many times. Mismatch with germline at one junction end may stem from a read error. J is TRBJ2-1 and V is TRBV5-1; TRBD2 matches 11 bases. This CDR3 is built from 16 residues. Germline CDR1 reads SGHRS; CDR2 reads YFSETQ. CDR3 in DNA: TGTGCCAGCAGCTTAGTAGCGGGAGGGTCCTACAATGAGCAGTTCTTC. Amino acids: CASSLVAGGSYNEQFF. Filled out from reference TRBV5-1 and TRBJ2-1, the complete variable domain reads KAGVTQTPRYLIKTRGQQVTLSCSPISGHRSVSWYQQTPGQGLQFLFEYFSETQRNKGNFPGRFSGRQFSNSRSEMNVSTLELGDSALYLCASSLVAGGSYNEQFFGPGTRLTVL.

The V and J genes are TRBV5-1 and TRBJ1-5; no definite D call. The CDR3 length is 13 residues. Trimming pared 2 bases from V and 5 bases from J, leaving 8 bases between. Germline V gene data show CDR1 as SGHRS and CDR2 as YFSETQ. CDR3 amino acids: CASSFDGDQPQHF. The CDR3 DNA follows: TGCGCCAGCAGCTTCGACGGTGATCAGCCCCAGCATTTT.

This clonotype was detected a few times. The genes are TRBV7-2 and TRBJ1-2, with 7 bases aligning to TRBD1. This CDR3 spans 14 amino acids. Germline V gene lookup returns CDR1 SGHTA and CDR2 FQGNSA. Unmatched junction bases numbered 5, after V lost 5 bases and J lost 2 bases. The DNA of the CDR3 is TGTGCCAGCAGCCCGGGACAGATAAACTATGGCTACACCTTC. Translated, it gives CASSPGQINYGYTF.

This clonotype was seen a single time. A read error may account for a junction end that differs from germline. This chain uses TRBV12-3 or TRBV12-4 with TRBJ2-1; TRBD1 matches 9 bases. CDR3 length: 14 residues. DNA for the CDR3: TGTTCCAGCACCGGGACAGGGTACATCAATGAGCAGTTCTTC. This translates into CSSTGTGYINEQFF.

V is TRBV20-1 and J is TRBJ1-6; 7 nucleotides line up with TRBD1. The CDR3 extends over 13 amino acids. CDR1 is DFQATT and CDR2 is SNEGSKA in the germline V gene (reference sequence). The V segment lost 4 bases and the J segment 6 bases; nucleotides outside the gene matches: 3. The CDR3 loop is CSANRDSNSPLHF. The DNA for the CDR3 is TGCAGTGCTAATAGGGACAGTAATTCACCCCTCCACTTT.